In its sample, the clone carrying this T cell receptor beta chain was seen a few times. Its specificity is not known. This sample is part of a study of response to subunit inactivated influenza vaccine. Each CDR3 protein is one row after TCRdb ran MiXCR on the RT-PCR reads. The sample carries hundreds of thousands of distinct CDR3 sequences, around 15% recorded once. Study-level results: The authors offered the suggestion that each seasonal influenza vaccination recruits few new T cells.

Unmatched junction bases numbered 3, after V lost 6 bases and J lost 6 bases. The CDR3 covers 14 residues. CDR1 is LGHNA and CDR2 is YNFKEQ in the germline V gene. The TCR originated in a man aged 50-59 years who received an inactivated influenza vaccine. This chain links TRBV4-2 with TRBJ1-4; 11 positions match TRBD1. The material was PBMCs from blood, obtained around 15 days before vaccination. This chain's CDR3 is CASSQGQGDEKLFF. For the CDR3, the DNA is TGTGCCAGCAGTCAGGGACAGGGGGATGAAAAACTGTTTTTT.